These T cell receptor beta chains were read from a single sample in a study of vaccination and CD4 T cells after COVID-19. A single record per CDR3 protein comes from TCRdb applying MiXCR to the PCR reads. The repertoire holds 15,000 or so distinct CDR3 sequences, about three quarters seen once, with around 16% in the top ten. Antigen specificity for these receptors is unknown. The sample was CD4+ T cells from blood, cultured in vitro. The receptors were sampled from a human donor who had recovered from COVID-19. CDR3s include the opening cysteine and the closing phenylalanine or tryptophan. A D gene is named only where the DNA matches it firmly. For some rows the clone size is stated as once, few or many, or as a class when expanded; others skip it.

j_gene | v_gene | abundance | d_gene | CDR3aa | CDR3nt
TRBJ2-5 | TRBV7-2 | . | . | CASSRTTPQETQYF | TGTGCCAGCAGCAGAACCACACCCCAAGAGACCCAGTACTTC
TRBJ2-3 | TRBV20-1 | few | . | CSARGGEESTDTQYF | TGCAGTGCAAGGGGGGGGGAGGAAAGCACAGATACGCAGTATTTT
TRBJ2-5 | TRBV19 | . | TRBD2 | CATRSGTSGRETQYF | TGTGCCACTCGCTCCGGGACTAGCGGGCGAGAGACCCAGTACTTC
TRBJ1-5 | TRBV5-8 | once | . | CASSFRGPAQQPQHF | TGTGCCAGCAGCTTTAGAGGGCCAGCCCAACAGCCCCAGCATTTT
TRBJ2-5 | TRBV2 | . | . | CASNPPAKETQYF | TGTGCCAGCAATCCCCCAGCTAAGGAGACCCAGTACTTC
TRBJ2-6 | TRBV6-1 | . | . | CAISDGSGANVLTF | TGTGCCATCAGTGATGGGTCCGGGGCCAACGTCCTGACTTTC
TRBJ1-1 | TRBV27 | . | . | CASPPDEERDTEAFF | TGTGCCAGCCCCCCGGATGAGGAGAGGGACACTGAAGCTTTCTTT
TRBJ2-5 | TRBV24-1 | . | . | CATSDNTGGVETQYF | TGTGCCACCAGTGATAATACAGGGGGGGTAGAGACCCAGTACTTC
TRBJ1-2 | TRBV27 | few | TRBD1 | CASSPWDRGYGYTF | TGTGCCAGCAGTCCCTGGGACAGGGGTTATGGCTACACCTTC
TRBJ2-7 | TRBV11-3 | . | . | CASSYRSYEQYF | TGTGCCAGCAGCTACCGCTCCTACGAGCAGTACTTC
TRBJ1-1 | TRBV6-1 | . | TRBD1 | CASKRTGPNTEAFF | TGTGCCAGCAAACGGACAGGGCCTAACACTGAAGCTTTCTTT
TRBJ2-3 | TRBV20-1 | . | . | CSASFTRSTDTQYF | TGCAGTGCTAGTTTCACCCGTAGCACAGATACGCAGTATTTT
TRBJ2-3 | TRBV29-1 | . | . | CSVLGGNTDTQYF | TGCAGCGTTTTGGGCGGTAACACAGATACGCAGTATTTT
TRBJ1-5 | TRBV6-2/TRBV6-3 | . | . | CATTAKNSNQPQHF | TGTGCCACCACCGCGAAGAATAGCAATCAGCCCCAGCATTTT
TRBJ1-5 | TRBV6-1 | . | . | CASSPSINQPQHF | TGTGCCAGCAGTCCCTCAATCAATCAGCCCCAGCATTTT
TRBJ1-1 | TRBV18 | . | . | CASSLFEYTEAFF | TGTGCCAGCTCACTATTCGAATACACTGAAGCTTTCTTT
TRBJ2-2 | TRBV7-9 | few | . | CASSTPANTGELFF | TGTGCCAGCAGCACCCCAGCGAACACCGGGGAGCTGTTTTTT
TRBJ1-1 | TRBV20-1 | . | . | CSAPRQANTEAFF | TGCAGTGCTCCCCGACAGGCGAACACTGAAGCTTTCTTT
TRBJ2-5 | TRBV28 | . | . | CASSFRGPLETQYF | TGTGCCAGCAGTTTCAGGGGTCCGTTGGAGACCCAGTACTTC
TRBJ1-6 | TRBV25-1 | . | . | CASTGNSDSPLHF | TGTGCCAGCACCGGGAACAGTGATTCACCCCTCCACTTT
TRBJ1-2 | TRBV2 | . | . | CASSDPLGFYGYTF | TGTGCCAGCAGTGACCCACTGGGATTTTATGGCTACACCTTC
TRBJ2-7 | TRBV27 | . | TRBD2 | CASSSLAGGFSYEQYF | TGTGCCAGCAGTTCGTTAGCGGGGGGTTTCTCCTACGAGCAGTACTTC
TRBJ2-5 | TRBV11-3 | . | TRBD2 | CASSRSGGAPETQYF | TGTGCCAGCAGCCGAAGCGGGGGGGCCCCCGAGACCCAGTACTTC
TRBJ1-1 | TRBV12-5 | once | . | CASGFSGNTEAFF | TGTGCTAGTGGTTTCTCTGGGAACACTGAAGCTTTCTTT
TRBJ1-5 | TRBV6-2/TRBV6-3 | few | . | CASSSMADTQPQHF | TGTGCCAGCAGTTCAATGGCGGACACTCAGCCCCAGCATTTT
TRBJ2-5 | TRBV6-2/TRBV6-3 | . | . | CASSYNPAGGEETQYF | TGTGCCAGCAGTTATAATCCGGCCGGGGGCGAAGAGACCCAGTACTTC
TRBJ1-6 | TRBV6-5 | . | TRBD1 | CASSYTDREALHF | TGTGCCAGCAGTTACACGGACAGGGAGGCCCTCCACTTT
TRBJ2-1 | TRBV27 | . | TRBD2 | CASSSERGNEQFF | TGTGCCAGCAGTTCGGAGCGGGGCAATGAGCAGTTCTTC
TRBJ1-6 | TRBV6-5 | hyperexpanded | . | CASSYSSMGDPSPLHF | TGTGCCAGCAGTTACTCGAGTATGGGAGACCCTTCACCCCTCCACTTT
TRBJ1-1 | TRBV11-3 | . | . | CASSRGLNTEAFF | TGTGCCAGCAGCCGGGGGCTGAACACTGAAGCTTTCTTT
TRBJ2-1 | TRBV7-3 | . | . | CASSLSPYNEQFF | TGTGCCAGCAGCTTATCACCCTACAATGAGCAGTTCTTC
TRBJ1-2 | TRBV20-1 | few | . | CSAYANLNSYGYTF | TGCAGTGCGTATGCGAATCTCAACTCCTATGGCTACACCTTC
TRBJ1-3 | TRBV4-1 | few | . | CASSLPDWEPAGNTIYF | TGCGCCAGCAGCCTTCCCGACTGGGAGCCTGCGGGAAACACCATATATTTT
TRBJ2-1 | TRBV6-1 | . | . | CASSLQGRGNEQFF | TGTGCCAGCTCTCTCCAGGGAAGAGGCAATGAGCAGTTCTTC
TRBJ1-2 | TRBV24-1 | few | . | CATSGDENYGYTF | TGTGCCACCAGTGGCGACGAAAACTATGGCTACACCTTC
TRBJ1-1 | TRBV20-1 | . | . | CSARKTVRGTEAFF | TGCAGTGCTAGAAAGACAGTAAGAGGAACTGAAGCTTTCTTT
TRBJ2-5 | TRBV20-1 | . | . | CSAVGGGAYQETQYF | TGCAGTGCTGTCGGGGGCGGGGCGTACCAAGAGACCCAGTACTTC
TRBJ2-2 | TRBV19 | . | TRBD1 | CASSEGASTGELFF | TGTGCCAGTAGCGAGGGGGCGAGCACCGGGGAGCTGTTTTTT
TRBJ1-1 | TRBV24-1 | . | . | CATSDSGRRGRTEAFF | TGTGCCACCAGTGATTCGGGACGACGCGGGAGGACTGAAGCTTTCTTT
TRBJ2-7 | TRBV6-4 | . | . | CASSDWWEQYF | TGTGCCAGCAGTGACTGGTGGGAGCAGTACTTC
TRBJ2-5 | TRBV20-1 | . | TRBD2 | CSARVGGLETQYF | TGCAGTGCTAGAGTGGGAGGGCTTGAGACCCAGTACTTC
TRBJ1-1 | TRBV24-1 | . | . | CATSALSLNTEAFF | TGTGCCACCAGTGCCCTTTCCTTGAACACTGAAGCTTTCTTT
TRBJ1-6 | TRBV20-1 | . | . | CSARDRASPLHF | TGCAGTGCTAGAGATCGGGCTTCACCCCTCCACTTT
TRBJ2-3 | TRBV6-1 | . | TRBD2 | CASSPLAGRTDTQYF | TGTGCCAGCAGTCCCCTAGCGGGACGGACAGATACGCAGTATTTT
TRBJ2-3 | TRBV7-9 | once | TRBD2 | CASRNSGRTTDTQYF | TGTGCCAGCAGAAATAGCGGGAGGACCACAGATACGCAGTATTTT
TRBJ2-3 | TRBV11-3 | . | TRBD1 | CASSDRVTDTQYF | TGTGCCAGCAGCGACAGGGTCACAGATACGCAGTATTTT
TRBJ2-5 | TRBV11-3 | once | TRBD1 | CASSLGGQGTETQYF | TGTGCCAGCAGCTTAGGCGGACAGGGGACGGAGACCCAGTACTTC
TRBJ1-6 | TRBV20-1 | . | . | CSARQTGANNSPLHF | TGCAGTGCTAGACAGACAGGAGCTAATAATTCACCCCTCCACTTT
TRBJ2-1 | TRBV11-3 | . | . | CASSSSDYEQFF | TGTGCCAGCAGCTCCTCAGACTATGAGCAGTTCTTC
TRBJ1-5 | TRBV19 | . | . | CASSHSNQPQHF | TGTGCCAGTAGTCATAGCAATCAGCCCCAGCATTTT
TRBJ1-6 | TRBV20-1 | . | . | CSAGTSGTTYNSPLHF | TGCAGTGCTGGAACCTCCGGGACAACTTATAATTCACCCCTCCACTTT
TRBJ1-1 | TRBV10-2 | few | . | CASSESRQGTEAFF | TGCGCCAGCAGTGAGTCTAGGCAGGGCACTGAAGCTTTCTTT
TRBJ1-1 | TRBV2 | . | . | CASGGRVPLLSAFF | TGTGCCAGCGGAGGGAGGGTCCCACTTTTATCAGCTTTCTTT